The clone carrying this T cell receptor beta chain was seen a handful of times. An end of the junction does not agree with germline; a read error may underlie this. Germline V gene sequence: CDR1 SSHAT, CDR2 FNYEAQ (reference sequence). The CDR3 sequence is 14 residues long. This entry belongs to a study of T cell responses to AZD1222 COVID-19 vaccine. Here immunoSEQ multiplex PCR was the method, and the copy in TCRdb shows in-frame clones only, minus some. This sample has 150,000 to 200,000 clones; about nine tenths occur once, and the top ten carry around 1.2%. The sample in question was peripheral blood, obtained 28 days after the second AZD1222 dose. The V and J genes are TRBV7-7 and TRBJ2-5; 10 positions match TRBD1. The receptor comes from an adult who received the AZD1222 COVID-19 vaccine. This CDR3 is CASSPDRGVETQYF. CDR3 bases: TGTGCTAGCAGCCCGGACAGGGGGGTAGAGACCCAGTACTTC.